This T cell receptor beta chain was documented in a study of T-cell reconstitution after alpha-beta-depleted transplantation in children. This clonotype was observed many times. Trimming shortened V by 5 bases and J by 1 base, and 17 bases separated the two germline ends. CDR1 SGHRS and CDR2 YFSETQ come from the germline V gene. The CDR3 is made up of 16 amino acids. The TCRbeta library was prepared with unique molecular identifiers. MiXCR, applied by TCRdb to the PCR reads, yields one record per CDR3 protein. The top ten clones hold about 4.8% of a sample with about 230,000 distinct CDR3 sequences, more than 7.5% of them seen once.

V and J are TRBV5-1 and TRBJ2-3; D not resolved. The source of this sequence is a human donor who donated a stem cell graft to a child with SCID. The source was PBMCs from the stem cell graft donor, collected from the stem cell graft. The CDR3 is CASSRSPLRRTDTQYF. CDR3 coding DNA: TGCGCCAGCAGTCGGAGCCCGCTACGTCGCACAGATACGCAGTATTTT.